The 21 T cell receptor beta chains listed next were all sequenced from one sample in a study of blood T cell repertoires in COVID-19. Using immunoSEQ multiplex PCR, the repertoire was profiled, and TCRdb retains in-frame clones only, with some absent. The data contain more than 75,000 clones, about 90% of them singletons. What was sequenced was peripheral blood. The receptor source for this set is a woman aged 65 to 85 with acute or convalescent COVID-19.

The chain has TRBV24-1 and TRBJ2-3; D remains unclear. The CDR3 consists of 14 residues. V gave up 5 bases and J gave up 0 bases, with 8 bases separating them. CDR1 and CDR2 from the germline V gene are KGHDR and SFDVKD. The CDR3 reads CATSVSESTDTQYF. The DNA for the CDR3 is TGTGCCACCAGTGTCAGCGAGAGCACAGATACGCAGTATTTT.

The chain carries TRBV10-1 and TRBJ2-1; 15 nucleotides align to TRBD2. Trimming took 2 bases from V and 8 from J; bases not matched to a gene: 4. Germline CDR1 reads WNHNN; CDR2 reads SYGVQD (reference sequence). This CDR3 has 16 amino acids. DNA of the CDR3: TGCGCCAGCAGTGAGGGACTAGCGGGGGGGGTTGATGAGCAGTTCTTC. As protein: CASSEGLAGGVDEQFF.

The V and J genes are TRBV3-1 (or the pseudogene TRBV3-2) and TRBJ1-1; 10 bases line up with TRBD1. The CDR3 totals 14 residues. Germline V gives CDR1 LGHDT, CDR2 YNNKEL (reference sequence). Trimming at V came to 1 base and at J to 11 bases, leaving 7 bases not matched to a gene. The CDR3 bases are TGTGCCAGCAGCCAAGCCCGGGGACAGGGGATTGCTTTCTTT. Its protein is CASSQARGQGIAFF.

This clone has just one count. The J gene is TRBJ2-3, the V gene TRBV7-2; tentatively, D is TRBD2 (6 bases). The V gene's germline CDR1 is SGHTA and CDR2 FQGNSA. V was pared by 5 bases and J by 4 bases, with 22 bases between. CDR3 length: 17 residues. The CDR3 region is CASSQEGLNNSPDTQYF. CDR3 bases: TGTGCCAGCAGCCAAGAGGGACTCAATAATTCTCCAGATACGCAGTATTTT.

The chain combines TRBV7-2 with TRBJ2-3; TRBD2 matches at 12 bases. V gave up 5 bases and J gave up 5 bases; unmatched junction bases: 14. From germline, CDR1 is SGHTA and CDR2 FQGNSA. The CDR3 covers 18 residues. CDR3 DNA: TGTGCCAGCAGCCGCACTGTAGTTCTAGCGGGAGGGGGAGATACGCAGTATTTT. It is translated as CASSRTVVLAGGGDTQYF.

V gene TRBV10-2 combines with J gene TRBJ1-2; D remains ambiguous. This CDR3 has 14 residues. Trimming left V 2 bases short and J 0 bases short, with 7 bases between. The V gene's germline CDR1 is WSHSY and CDR2 SAAADI. In DNA form, the CDR3 reads TGCGCCAGCAGTGAGCAGGCAGCTAACTATGGCTACACCTTC. Its protein is CASSEQAANYGYTF.

Here the CDR3 DNA reads TGTGCCAGCAGACTCTTGAACACCGGGGAGCTGTTTTTT. This sequence encodes CASRLLNTGELFF. The J gene is TRBJ2-2, the V gene TRBV3-1 (or the pseudogene TRBV3-2); D not resolved. This CDR3 region has 13 residues. From germline, CDR1 is LGHDT and CDR2 YNNKEL (reference sequence). Trimming took 6 bases from V and 1 from J, leaving 6 bases between them.

The V gene is TRBV11-2, the J gene TRBJ1-2; D possibly corresponds to TRBD1 (5 bases). From germline, CDR1 is SGHAT and CDR2 FQNNGV. Trimming took off 5 bases at V and 3 bases at J, with 10 bases between the two ends. The CDR3 extends over 13 amino acids. This chain's CDR3 is CASSIRGDYGYTF. The CDR3, as DNA: TGTGCCAGCAGCATCCGGGGGGACTATGGCTACACCTTC.

This clone was counted once. The chain is built from TRBV11-2 and TRBJ2-3, with D possibly being TRBD2 (5 bases). The CDR3 loop spans 16 amino acids. Per the germline V gene, CDR1 is SGHAT and CDR2 is FQNNGV. V was cut by 9 bases and J by 1 base, with 20 bases left in between. In DNA form, the CDR3 reads TGTGCCAGTTCCCTTGTGGGGAGCTTCGGCACAGATACGCAGTATTTT. It codes for CASSLVGSFGTDTQYF.

The rearrangement uses TRBV5-1 and TRBJ1-6; no reliable D call. The V and J ends lost 0 bases and 10 bases respectively, with 17 bases between them. The germline V gene has CDR1 SGHRS and CDR2 YFSETQ. The CDR3 consists of 16 residues. The CDR3 loop reads CASSLATSQARSPLHF. The CDR3 DNA reads TGCGCCAGCAGCTTGGCGACGTCTCAGGCCCGGTCACCCCTCCACTTT.

CDR3 DNA sequence: TGTGCCAGCTCGCCAGGGGGCGACGTCTTCCCCGGGGAGCTGTTTTTT. Translation: CASSPGGDVFPGELFF. The chain employs TRBV25-1 and TRBJ2-2, with 8 bases that match TRBD1. The germline CDR1 and CDR2 sequences are MGHDK and SYGVNS. V trimming: 8 bases; J trimming: 6 bases; junction bases outside the gene matches: 14. The length of the CDR3 is 16 residues.

The V call is TRBV2, the J call TRBJ1-6; D uncertain. The germline gives CDR1 SNHLY, CDR2 FYNNEI. The V end lost 6 bases, the J end lost 7 bases, and 16 bases lay between the germline ends. This CDR3 spans 15 amino acids. The CDR3 nucleotides are TGTGCCAGCAGCACGGACTCTCAGGTCAATTCACCCCTCCACTTT. Amino acids: CASSTDSQVNSPLHF.

V gene TRBV30 combines with J gene TRBJ1-2; 7 bases are shared with TRBD1. V lost 3 bases, J lost 3 bases, and 16 bases stayed unmatched. CDR1 and CDR2 (germline): GTSNPN, SVGIG (reference sequence). CDR3 length: 17 residues. The CDR3 region is CAWRGTAHHLVYYGYTF. Here the CDR3 DNA reads TGTGCCTGGAGGGGGACAGCTCATCATCTCGTCTACTATGGCTACACCTTC.

This CDR3 is CASSDGLAGFMMRETQYF. The CDR3 DNA is TGTGCCAGCAGCGATGGACTAGCGGGTTTCATGATGCGGGAGACCCAGTACTTC. The chain joins TRBV5-4 to TRBJ2-5, with 11 bases that match TRBD2. Looked up from germline, CDR1 is SGHNT and CDR2 is YYREEE (reference sequence). The CDR3 contains 18 residues. V was pared by 4 bases and J by 5 bases, with 16 bases of the junction left unmatched.

The genes are TRBV5-4 and TRBJ2-7; D is unclear. This CDR3 has 13 amino acids. The ends were cut back, 0 bases at V and 4 bases at J, with 8 bases in the middle. Germline assignment: CDR1 SGHNT and CDR2 YYREEE (reference sequence). CDR3 in DNA: TGTGCCAGCAGCTTGGACAGAAGATACGAGCAGTACTTC. Its translation is CASSLDRRYEQYF. The full variable domain, its missing parts supplied by reference TRBV5-4 and TRBJ2-7, is ETGVTQSPTHLIKTRGQQVTLRCSSQSGHNTVSWYQQALGQGPQFIFQYYREEENGRGNFPPRFSGLQFPNYSSELNVNALELDDSALYLCASSLDRRYEQYFGPGTRLTVT.

V usage is TRBV11-2 and J usage is TRBJ2-5, with 7 bases fitting TRBD2. CDR3 size: 12 residues. Germline trimming cut 5 bases from V and 4 bases from J; bases unmatched to any gene: 1. CDR1 and CDR2 from the germline V gene are SGHAT and FQNNGV. CDR3 protein: CASSGGGETQYF. In DNA, the CDR3 is TGTGCCAGCAGCGGGGGGGGAGAGACCCAGTACTTC.

This clone was counted a few times. This rearrangement joins TRBV5-6 to TRBJ1-5; 8 bases are shared with TRBD1. CDR1 SGHDT and CDR2 YYEEEE come from the germline V gene. Losses at the gene ends were 2 bases for V and 5 bases for J; bases not matched to a gene: 3. This CDR3 has 14 amino acids. The CDR3: CASSFGTGDQPQHF. The CDR3 nucleotides are TGTGCCAGCAGCTTCGGGACAGGCGATCAGCCCCAGCATTTT.

The chain is built from TRBV5-1 and TRBJ2-1; the D gene is possibly TRBD2 (5 bases). CDR3 length equals 16 residues. Trimming pared 0 bases from V and 0 bases from J, leaving 10 bases between. Germline values: CDR1 SGHRS, CDR2 YFSETQ. The CDR3 sequence is CASSLASGSSYNEQFF. The DNA of the CDR3 is TGCGCCAGCAGCTTGGCGTCGGGGAGCTCCTACAATGAGCAGTTCTTC. Full variable domain (rest looked up from reference TRBV5-1 and TRBJ2-1): KAGVTQTPRYLIKTRGQQVTLSCSPISGHRSVSWYQQTPGQGLQFLFEYFSETQRNKGNFPGRFSGRQFSNSRSEMNVSTLELGDSALYLCASSLASGSSYNEQFFGPGTRLTVL.

The V call is TRBV3-1 (or the pseudogene TRBV3-2), the J call TRBJ2-6; D gene uncertain. The CDR3 totals 16 residues. The ends were cut back, 1 base at V and 0 bases at J, with 7 bases in the middle. Germline V CDR1 and CDR2: LGHDT, YNNKEL (reference sequence). The chain's CDR3 is CASSQGATSGANVLTF. The CDR3 region has the DNA TGTGCCAGCAGCCAAGGAGCGACCTCTGGGGCCAACGTCCTGACTTTC.

The V call is TRBV5-4, the J call TRBJ2-5; 7 positions agree with TRBD1. Germline values: CDR1 SGHNT, CDR2 YYREEE (reference sequence). The CDR3 covers 14 residues. Trimming at V came to 3 bases and at J to 3 bases, leaving 5 bases not matched to a gene. The CDR3 loop reads CASSSEGQKETQYF. CDR3 nucleotide sequence: TGTGCCAGCAGCTCCGAGGGACAGAAAGAGACCCAGTACTTC.

The J gene is TRBJ2-1, the V gene TRBV5-4, with a possible D match to TRBD1 (8 bases). V was shortened by 0 bases and J by 12 bases, with 16 bases between the two germline ends. The CDR3 is 14 residues long. Germline V CDR1 and CDR2: SGHNT, YYREEE (reference sequence). The CDR3 region has the DNA TGTGCCAGCAGCTTGGGAAGGACAGGGAGGGGGCAGTTCTTC. Translated: CASSLGRTGRGQFF.